This T cell receptor beta chain was captured by sequencing in a study of blood T cell repertoires in COVID-19. Study overall: From T cells, B-cell-depleted T cells, or PBMCs came the material, which was cDNA or gDNA.

Germline assignment: CDR1 SGHTA and CDR2 FQGNSA. Trimming cost V 5 bases and J 3 bases, with 11 bases left between them. The CDR3 is 14 residues long. How the authors handled the data: Estimated nucleated cell counts came from reference gene primer amplification. Data came from immunoSEQ multiplex PCR; TCRdb stores just in-frame clones and leaves some out. For V, J and clone size, that table is used; D and trimming come from the DNA. The sample lists around 120,000 clones, around 63% seen once, with roughly 2% in the top ten. There are a few counts of this clone. Sequencing was performed on peripheral blood. This sequence joins TRBV7-2 and TRBJ1-5; D is possibly TRBD1 (6 bases). The receptor comes from a woman between 65 and 79 years old with acute or convalescent COVID-19. The CDR3 spells CASSDAGDNQPQHF. CDR3 DNA sequence: TGTGCCAGCAGCGACGCAGGGGACAATCAGCCCCAGCATTTT.